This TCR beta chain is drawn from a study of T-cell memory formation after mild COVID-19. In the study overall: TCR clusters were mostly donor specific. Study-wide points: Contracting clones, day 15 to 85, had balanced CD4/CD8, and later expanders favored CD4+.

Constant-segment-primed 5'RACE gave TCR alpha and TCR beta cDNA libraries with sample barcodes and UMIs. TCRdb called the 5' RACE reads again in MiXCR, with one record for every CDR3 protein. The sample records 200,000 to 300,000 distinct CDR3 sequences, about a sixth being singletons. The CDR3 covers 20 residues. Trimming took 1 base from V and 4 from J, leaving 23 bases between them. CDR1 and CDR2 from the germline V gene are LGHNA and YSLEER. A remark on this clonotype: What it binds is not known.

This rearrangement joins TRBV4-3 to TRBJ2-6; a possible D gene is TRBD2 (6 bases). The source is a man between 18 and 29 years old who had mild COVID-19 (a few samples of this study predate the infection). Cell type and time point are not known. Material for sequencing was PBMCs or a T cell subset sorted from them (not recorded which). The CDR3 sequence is CASSQGIEGFGGSGANVLTF. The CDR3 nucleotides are TGCGCCAGCAGCCAAGGCATAGAGGGTTTTGGAGGGTCCGGGGCCAACGTCCTGACTTTC.